This T cell receptor (beta chain) appears in the sequencing data of a study of somatic mutations in cytotoxic T cells in rheumatoid arthritis. This clone is a singleton in its sample. The antigen remains undetermined. Study-level results: Antigen targets of the expanded CD8+ clones remained unidentified.

Libraries were prepared by immunoSEQ multiplex PCR; TCRdb keeps only in-frame clonotypes and omits some of them. The sample records some 30,000 clones, around 84% being singletons. CDR1 and CDR2 (germline): MNHEY, SVGAGI. The CDR3 is 16 residues long. Trimming stripped 3 bases from V and 0 bases from J, with 12 bases between. The chain is built from TRBV6-5 and TRBJ2-1; D may be TRBD2 (7 bases). This clonotype was obtained from an adult with rheumatoid arthritis. The sequenced sample consisted of CD8+ T cells sorted from blood. The CDR3 coding sequence is TGTGCCAGCAGTTATTCGGGGGGCAGCTCCTACAATGAGCAGTTCTTC. As protein: CASSYSGGSSYNEQFF.